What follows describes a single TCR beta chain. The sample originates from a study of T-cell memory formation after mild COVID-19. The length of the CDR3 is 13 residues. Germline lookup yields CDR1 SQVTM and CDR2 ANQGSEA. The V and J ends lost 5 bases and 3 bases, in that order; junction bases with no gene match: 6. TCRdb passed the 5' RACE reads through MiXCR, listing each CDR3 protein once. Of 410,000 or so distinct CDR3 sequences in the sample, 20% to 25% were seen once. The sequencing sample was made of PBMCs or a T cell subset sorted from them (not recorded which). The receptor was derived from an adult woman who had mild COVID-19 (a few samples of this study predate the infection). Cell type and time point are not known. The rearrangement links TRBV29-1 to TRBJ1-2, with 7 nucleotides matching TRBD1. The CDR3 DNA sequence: TGCAGCGTTAGGACAGGACTGGACTATGGCTACACCTTC. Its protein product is CSVRTGLDYGYTF.